A single sample gave rise to the 15 T cell receptor beta chains below, sequenced in a study of blood T cell repertoires in COVID-19. Data came from immunoSEQ multiplex PCR; TCRdb stores just in-frame clones and leaves some out. The sample has under 55,000 clones; 75% to 90% are singletons. The sequenced sample consisted of peripheral blood. Receptors originate from a woman older than 75 with active COVID-19.

The V call is TRBV29-1, the J call TRBJ2-7; TRBD1 aligns across 10 bases. This CDR3 has 13 amino acids. The V and J ends lost 4 bases and 2 bases, in that order; junction bases with no gene match: 2. Germline loops: CDR1 SQVTM, CDR2 ANQGSEA. CDR3 bases: TGCAGCGTTGCCGGGACAGGGGCCTACGAGCAGTACTTC. Translating it yields CSVAGTGAYEQYF.

The chain links TRBV7-2 to TRBJ2-2, with D maybe TRBD1 (5 bases). CDR1 and CDR2 from the germline V gene are SGHTA and FQGNSA. V was pared by 1 base and J by 5 bases, with 8 bases between. CDR3 length: 14 residues. The CDR3 sequence is CASSLVRVTGELFF. The CDR3 DNA follows: TGTGCCAGCAGCTTAGTCAGGGTTACCGGGGAGCTGTTTTTT.

The genes are TRBV6-5 and TRBJ2-7, with 9 bases fitting TRBD1. Per the germline V gene, CDR1 is MNHEY and CDR2 is SVGAGI. The CDR3 is 13 amino acids. V shed 8 bases and J 2 bases; nucleotides not matched to a gene: 4. CDR3 loop: CASERDRAYEQYF. The CDR3 DNA is TGTGCCAGCGAAAGGGACAGGGCCTACGAGCAGTACTTC.

The rearrangement joins TRBV5-1 to TRBJ2-7; 10 bases map to TRBD1. This CDR3 contains 16 residues. Per the germline V gene, CDR1 is SGHRS and CDR2 is YFSETQ. V lost 4 bases and J lost 7; bases outside the gene matches: 14. The DNA for the CDR3 is TGCGCCAGCAGCCAGATCTCCGGGACAGGGGTCGAGGAGCAGTACTTC. Translating it yields CASSQISGTGVEEQYF.

This chain connects TRBV18 to TRBJ1-2, with 7 bases lining up with TRBD1. V lost 3 bases, J lost 5 bases, and 9 bases stayed unmatched. Germline V gene sequence: CDR1 KGHSH, CDR2 LQKENI. This CDR3 spans 15 amino acids. CDR3 residues: CASSPSFGDSYGYTF. In DNA form, the CDR3 reads TGTGCCAGCTCACCCAGTTTTGGGGACAGTTATGGCTACACCTTC.

The rearrangement joins TRBV6-6 to TRBJ2-5; the D is unclear. In germline, CDR1 is MNHNY, CDR2 SVGAGI (reference sequence). V was shortened by 5 bases and J by 5 bases, with 6 bases between the two germline ends. This CDR3 comprises 11 residues. CDR3 bases: TGTGCCAGCAGTGAGTGGGAGACCCAGTACTTC. This encodes CASSEWETQYF.

The J gene is TRBJ2-3, the V gene TRBV18, with D tentatively TRBD1 (5 bases). The CDR3 has 12 residues. The germline V gene has CDR1 KGHSH and CDR2 LQKENI. V dropped 5 bases and J dropped 6 bases, with 9 bases sitting between them. CDR3 residues: CASSFNRDTQYF. CDR3 bases: TGTGCCAGCTCATTCAACAGGGATACGCAGTATTTT.

V usage is TRBV10-1 and J usage is TRBJ1-1; 11 bases agree with TRBD1. Germline V gene data show CDR1 as WNHNN and CDR2 as SYGVQD (reference sequence). J was trimmed by 5 bases and V by 6 bases; bases with no gene match: 5. The CDR3 extends over 14 amino acids. The CDR3 DNA is TGCGCCAGCAGCCGAGGACAGGGGGCGACTGAAGCTTTCTTT. It translates to CASSRGQGATEAFF.

The sample holds one count of this clone. This sample also contains other DNA sequences that code for the same CDR3. The V call is TRBV5-1, the J call TRBJ2-3; perhaps TRBD1 as D (6 bases). The length of the CDR3 is 14 residues. The germline CDR1 and CDR2 sequences are SGHRS and YFSETQ. With 3 bases removed from V and 1 base from J, the gap between germline ends came to 9 bases. For the CDR3, the DNA is TGCGCCAGCAGCTCGGACAGAGGCACAGATACGCAGTATTTT. It codes for CASSSDRGTDTQYF. Supplemented by reference TRBV5-1 and TRBJ2-3, the full variable domain reads KAGVTQTPRYLIKTRGQQVTLSCSPISGHRSVSWYQQTPGQGLQFLFEYFSETQRNKGNFPGRFSGRQFSNSRSEMNVSTLELGDSALYLCASSSDRGTDTQYFGPGTRLTVL.

The rearrangement uses TRBV3-1 (or the pseudogene TRBV3-2) and TRBJ1-6; no firm D call. The CDR3 is 16 residues long. Trimming cost V 3 bases and J 4 bases, with 13 bases left between them. The germline CDR1 and CDR2 sequences are LGHDT and YNNKEL (reference sequence). CDR3 amino acids: CASSQLPENYNSPLHF. In DNA, the CDR3 is TGTGCCAGCAGCCAGTTACCGGAGAATTATAATTCACCCCTCCACTTT.

The rearrangement links TRBV9 to TRBJ2-1; the match to TRBD2 covers 8 bases. This CDR3 has 16 residues. V shed 0 bases and J 0 bases; nucleotides not matched to a gene: 2. Germline lookup yields CDR1 SGDLS and CDR2 YYNGEE. The CDR3 loop is CASSVVGTSSYNEQFF. The CDR3 nucleotides read TGTGCCAGCAGCGTAGTTGGGACTAGCTCCTACAATGAGCAGTTCTTC.

This chain joins TRBV5-4 and TRBJ2-1; the match to TRBD2 covers 10 bases. Germline V CDR1 and CDR2: SGHNT, YYREEE (reference sequence). Unmatched junction bases numbered 5, after V lost 5 bases and J lost 3 bases. The CDR3 loop spans 15 amino acids. The CDR3 region has the DNA TGTGCCAGCAGACCAGCTAGCGGGAGCTACAATGAGCAGTTCTTC. It codes for CASRPASGSYNEQFF.

The rearrangement links TRBV5-1 to TRBJ1-2; D might be TRBD1 (5 bases). Germline CDR1 SGHRS, CDR2 YFSETQ. V lost 7 bases and J 8 bases, leaving 27 bases between the germline ends. This CDR3 contains 16 residues. The DNA of the CDR3 is TGCGCCAGCTCGCAGGACCTCATTGCAGGGTCTCGGGGCTACACCTTC. Amino acid sequence: CASSQDLIAGSRGYTF.

This rearrangement joins TRBV28 to TRBJ2-3; 7 nucleotides match TRBD2. The CDR3 length is 15 residues. Germline values: CDR1 MDHEN, CDR2 SYDVKM. The ends lost 7 bases at V and 3 bases at J; junction bases unmatched: 10. Here the CDR3 reads CASMLTGGGTDTQYF. The CDR3 DNA reads TGTGCCAGCATGTTAACGGGGGGAGGTACAGATACGCAGTATTTT.

The chain links TRBV5-4 to TRBJ2-3; D is perhaps TRBD1 (5 bases). This CDR3 has 15 residues. V lost 1 base and J lost 5, with 14 bases in between. Germline CDR1 is SGHNT and CDR2 is YYREEE (reference sequence). CDR3 region: CASSLKLGAGDTQYF. For the CDR3, the DNA is TGTGCCAGCAGCTTGAAGCTTGGGGCCGGAGATACGCAGTATTTT.